Listed below are T cell receptor beta chains from one sample, sequenced in a study of shared clonotypes between healthy human individuals. Some clones are missing from TCRdb's copy, which holds only in-frame ones; the method was immunoSEQ multiplex PCR. This table holds approximately 2,000,000 clones, around 93% found once. The sample taken for sequencing was naive CD8+ T cells from PBMCs. These receptors originate from a man between 18 and 35 years old in good health. Some clones in this sample may be carry-over from other donors' samples. Each CDR3 is given without its conserved first and last residue. Fields, in order: V gene, CDR3 protein.

>TRBV15
ATSGYKRGASSYEQY
>TRBV10-3
AISVSGQDSGNTIY
>TRBV10-3
AISDQGQGYGYT
>TRBV28
ASRDGSNYGYT
>TRBV28
ASNLSPGQGKPQH
>TRBV19
ASSMRTGVYNEQF
>TRBV10-3
AISPLRAAAPKGDTQY
>TRBV19
ASAQGAFNHEQY
>TRBV28
ASSLLGARTDTQY
>TRBV27
ASRTPRASYEQY
>TRBV4-2
ASSQDVLGEGYEQY
>TRBV7-3
ASSPRHGANTGELF
>TRBV10-2
ATTVLSTNTEAF
>TRBV7-8
ASSPGTGVSYEQY
>TRBV27
ASSKSSYNEQF
>TRBV14
ASSWTGFGEQY
>TRBV6-1
ASSDRRGGLDEKLF
>TRBV2
ASSGGTSHEQF
>TRBV29-1
SGRDGTSGTYEQY
>TRBV7-3
ASSLDPRSIRNEQF
>TRBV5-4
ASSLDGDTNYGYT
>TRBV7-6
ASSPGTSGYNEQF
>TRBV4-2
ASSQEEEVRSYNEQF
>TRBV9
ASSAREGQIYEQY
>TRBV9
ASSVSTGGSYEQY
>TRBV27
ASSSLQGAYEQY
>TRBV7-6
ASSLAYSTSTDTQY
>TRBV30
AWSPSRATEAF
>TRBV5-1
ASSPGLLGEQY
>TRBV2
ARRGIQETQY
>TRBV9
ASSAQTSGRFQETQY
>TRBV6-4
ASSPQGQPFTDTQY
>TRBV2
ASSETIPEVSENRGRETQY
>TRBV30
AWSGAANYGYT
>TRBV19
ASSSWTGLVNTEAF
>TRBV7-9
ASSLDTGGGETQY
>TRBV7-8
ASSLGLAGGRIGGDTQY
>TRBV7-9
ASSTPWGAGYGYT
>TRBV28
ASSPQGNEKLF
>TRBV7-8
ASSLMGQSPYGYT
>TRBV19
ATSSGYEQY
>TRBV5-1
ASSLVTATDTQY
>TRBV11-2
ASSLDLTAITNEKLF
>TRBV4-2
ASSQDQLGREGPETQY
>TRBV6-6
ASAGVGYT
>TRBV5-1
ASSFGSPYEQY
>TRBV6-1
ASSREEYEKLF
>TRBV15
ATSRDREGAQPQH
>TRBV2
ASSGPQGGQGTDTQY
>TRBV14
ASSHVDNEQF
>TRBV5-1
ASSLRTAQYNEQF
>TRBV5-8
ASSGTTNTEAF
>TRBV20-1
STQREQF
>TRBV11-2
ANSGTTQY
>TRBV27
ASSLAAWGNQPQH